These 32 T cell receptor beta chains originate from one sample sequenced in a study of PD-1 blockade in classical Hodgkin lymphoma. Only in-frame clones appear in the TCRdb table, and some are missing; sequencing was by immunoSEQ multiplex PCR. This sample carries 110,000 or so clones, 80% to 90% of them seen once, and the ten largest clones take 20%. After autologous stem cell transplantation all patients relapsed, and prior brentuximab vedotin exposure differed between cohorts. Sequences were derived from peripheral blood mononuclear cells (PBMCs), sampled before the second cycle of nivolumab. The receptor set was obtained from a human donor with classical Hodgkin lymphoma.

The CDR3 region is CASSYSMQERNQPQHF. The CDR3 nucleotides are TGTGCCAGCAGTTACTCGATGCAGGAACGCAATCAGCCCCAGCATTTT. The chain combines TRBV6-5 with TRBJ1-5; D not resolved. There are 16 residues in the CDR3. The germline V gene encodes CDR1 MNHEY and CDR2 SVGAGI. Between the trimmed V and J ends, which lost 0 bases and 2 bases, there was a span of 11 bases.

V gene TRBV9 combines with J gene TRBJ2-1, with 9 nucleotides matching TRBD1. The J segment lost 9 bases and the V segment lost 4 bases, leaving 11 bases of the junction unmatched. This CDR3 has 15 residues. Per the germline V gene, CDR1 is SGDLS and CDR2 is YYNGEE. The CDR3 protein is CASSLGQGTSSEQFF. DNA of the CDR3: TGTGCCAGCAGCCTTGGACAGGGGACATCGAGTGAGCAGTTCTTC.

This clone was found a few times. V and J are TRBV18 and TRBJ1-5; D is uncertain. V was clipped by 5 bases and J by 5 bases, with 10 bases between them. Germline V gene lookup returns CDR1 KGHSH and CDR2 LQKENI. CDR3 length equals 13 residues. In nucleotides, the CDR3 is TGTGCCAGCTCAGTCGGGCAGGATCAGCCCCAGCATTTT. The encoded protein is CASSVGQDQPQHF.

The chain employs TRBV25-1 and TRBJ2-5; 9 bases fit TRBD1. The J call could be wrong; TRBJ2-7 is a better fit for the DNA end. The CDR3 loop spans 14 amino acids. The V gene's germline CDR1 is MGHDK and CDR2 SYGVNS. Here the CDR3 DNA reads TGTGCCAGCGAAAAACAGGGGGCGCGATACGAGCAGTACTTC. This encodes CASEKQGARYEQYF.

The genes are TRBV27 and TRBJ1-4; unclear D gene. Per the germline V gene, CDR1 is MNHEY and CDR2 is SMNVEV (reference sequence). The V gene lost 8 bases and the J gene lost 5 bases, with 15 bases spanning the gap. This CDR3 region has 14 residues. CDR3 region: CASGSGLWNEKLFF. For the CDR3, the DNA is TGTGCCAGCGGATCAGGCTTGTGGAATGAAAAACTGTTTTTT.

The V gene is TRBV28, the J gene TRBJ2-1, with a possible D match to TRBD2 (6 bases). CDR1 and CDR2 (germline): MDHEN, SYDVKM. The CDR3 extends over 16 amino acids. V was shortened by 2 bases and J by 0 bases, with 11 bases between the two germline ends. The DNA for the CDR3 is TGTGCCAGCAGTTTAATTGGGAGGTCCTCCTACAATGAGCAGTTCTTC. This sequence encodes CASSLIGRSSYNEQFF.

The chain combines TRBV5-4 with TRBJ2-2, with D perhaps being TRBD1 or TRBD2 (5 bases each). This CDR3 has 15 amino acids. The V gene's germline CDR1 is SGHNT and CDR2 YYREEE (reference sequence). V gave up 0 bases and J gave up 7 bases, with 13 bases separating them. CDR3 DNA: TGTGCCAGCAGCTTGGATTACGAGGGGCACGGGGAGCTGTTTTTT. Protein: CASSLDYEGHGELFF.

This clone has a single count. The chain has TRBV9 and TRBJ2-3; D possibly matches TRBD1 or TRBD2 (5 bases each). From germline, CDR1 is SGDLS and CDR2 YYNGEE. This CDR3 spans 13 amino acids. The CDR3 spells CTSGRTSTDTQYF. Here the CDR3 DNA reads TGTACCTCGGGACGAACTAGCACAGATACGCAGTATTTT. Supplemented by reference TRBV9 and TRBJ2-3, the full variable domain reads DSGVTQTPKHLITATGQRVTLRCSPRSGDLSVYWYQQSLDQGLQFLIQYYNGEERAKGNILERFSAQQFPDLHSELNLSSLELGDSALYFCTSGRTSTDTQYFGPGTRLTVL.

This chain links TRBV9 with TRBJ2-7, with 14 bases that match TRBD2. Germline V CDR1 and CDR2: SGDLS, YYNGEE. The CDR3 spans 15 residues. V trimming: 0 bases; J trimming: 7 bases; junction bases outside the gene matches: 3. CDR3 loop: CASSVEGTSGREQYF. DNA for the CDR3: TGTGCCAGCAGCGTAGAGGGGACTAGCGGGAGAGAGCAGTACTTC.

This clone was seen a few times. The chain couples TRBV19 to TRBJ1-1; 7 nucleotides match TRBD1. CDR3 length: 15 residues. V lost 10 bases and J lost 2; bases outside the gene matches: 13. Germline values: CDR1 LNHDA, CDR2 SQIVND (reference sequence). DNA for the CDR3: TGTGCCATCCTCGTGGCTAGGGGGCTTAACACTGAAGCTTTCTTT. Protein sequence: CAILVARGLNTEAFF.

This clone was seen just once. The chain recombines TRBV11-2 with TRBJ2-7; TRBD2 aligns across 13 bases. J was trimmed by 6 bases and V by 3 bases; bases with no gene match: 5. The CDR3 sequence is 15 residues long. Germline assignment: CDR1 SGHAT and CDR2 FQNNGV. Here the CDR3 reads CASSFTSGRVAEQYF. The CDR3 nucleotides read TGTGCCAGCAGCTTTACTAGCGGGAGGGTGGCCGAGCAGTACTTC.

The V gene is TRBV29-1, the J gene TRBJ2-3, with 7 bases fitting TRBD1. J gave up 3 bases and V 8 bases, and 8 bases lay outside the gene matches. This CDR3 region has 13 residues. In germline, CDR1 is SQVTM, CDR2 ANQGSEA. The CDR3 is CSHAAQGTDTQYF. DNA for the CDR3: TGCAGCCATGCGGCACAGGGGACAGATACGCAGTATTTT.

The V call is TRBV21-1, the J call TRBJ2-1; the D segment call TRBD2 is taken from the table without a DNA check. TRBV21-1 is a documented pseudogene. The CDR3 loop spans 13 amino acids. Here the CDR3 reads CASSKDLYNEQFF. For the CDR3, the DNA is TGTGCCAGCAGCAAAGACCTATACAATGAGCAGTTCTTC.

The chain has TRBV28 and TRBJ1-5, with D tentatively TRBD1 (5 bases). V lost 3 bases to trimming and J lost 13 bases, with 10 bases between them. CDR3 length: 11 amino acids. The germline CDR1 and CDR2 sequences are MDHEN and SYDVKM. CDR3 sequence reads: CASSFRDPQHF. The CDR3 DNA is TGTGCCAGCAGTTTCCGGGACCCGCAGCATTTT. Using reference TRBV28 and TRBJ1-5 for the parts outside the CDR3, the full variable domain is DVKVTQSSRYLVKRTGEKVFLECVQDMDHENMFWYRQDPGLGLRLIYFSYDVKMKEKGDIPEGYSVSREKKERFSLILESASTNQTSMYLCASSFRDPQHFGDGTRLSIL.

V gene TRBV13 combines with J gene TRBJ2-7; maybe TRBD1 (5 bases). V lost 5 bases and J 3 bases, leaving 11 bases between the germline ends. The CDR3 covers 13 residues. Per the germline V gene, CDR1 is PRHDT and CDR2 is FYEKMQ (reference sequence). CDR3 loop: CASSKAGHYEQYF. The CDR3 nucleotides read TGTGCCAGCAGCAAAGCAGGGCACTACGAGCAGTACTTC.

The chain is built from TRBV21-1 and TRBJ2-1; TRBD1, the D gene given by the table, was not confirmed from the DNA. TRBV21-1 corresponds to a pseudogene. The length of the CDR3 is 14 residues. CDR3 nucleotides: TGTGCCAGCACCGCGACAGGGGGCATGACTAAGTCGTTCTTC. The encoded protein is CASTATGGMTKSFF.

The V gene is TRBV5-1, the J gene TRBJ2-3, with a tentative D call TRBD2 (5 bases). Germline assignment: CDR1 SGHRS and CDR2 YFSETQ. The CDR3 is 16 residues long. Trimming took off 3 bases at V and 2 bases at J, with 16 bases between the two ends. CDR3 sequence: CASSSTRSGDTDTQYF. CDR3 in DNA: TGCGCCAGCAGCTCGACCCGGAGCGGAGACACAGATACGCAGTATTTT.

This chain uses TRBV4-1 with TRBJ2-2, with 11 bases identical to TRBD2. Germline V CDR1 and CDR2: MGHRA, YSYEKL. Losses at the gene ends were 1 base for V and 1 base for J; bases not matched to a gene: 17. This CDR3 region has 22 residues. The CDR3 DNA is TGCGCCAGCAGCCAAGTCTGGGGTAGCGGGAGGGCCGGTACCAGGAACACCGGGGAGCTGTTTTTT. Protein sequence: CASSQVWGSGRAGTRNTGELFF.

A few counts support this clone. The V call is TRBV28, the J call TRBJ1-1; TRBD1 matches 7 bases. The CDR3 has 14 residues. Per the germline V gene, CDR1 is MDHEN and CDR2 is SYDVKM. The V gene end was trimmed by 3 bases and the J gene end by 5 bases; junction bases not matched to a gene: 6. CDR3 in DNA: TGTGCCAGCAGTTTCGGAGGGGGCCTTACTGAAGCTTTCTTT. Translated, it gives CASSFGGGLTEAFF.

The chain uses TRBV27 and TRBJ2-3; 12 bases map to TRBD2. Germline V gene sequence: CDR1 MNHEY, CDR2 SMNVEV (reference sequence). The V and J ends lost 4 bases and 5 bases, in that order; junction bases with no gene match: 10. This CDR3 comprises 17 residues. CDR3 in amino acids: CASSSLRTSGTQDTQYF. In DNA, the CDR3 is TGTGCCAGCAGTTCCCTGAGGACTAGCGGGACTCAAGATACGCAGTATTTT.

The chain carries TRBV10-3 and TRBJ2-3; the match to TRBD1 covers 10 bases. J lost 5 bases, V lost 0 bases, and 17 bases had no gene match. The CDR3 contains 20 residues. The germline CDR1 and CDR2 sequences are ENHRY and SYGVKD. CDR3 loop: CAISESIWVADRGLRDTQYF. The CDR3 bases are TGTGCCATCAGTGAGTCGATTTGGGTCGCCGACAGGGGGCTCAGAGATACGCAGTATTTT.

Concerning this clone: Other DNA sequences within the sample encode an identical CDR3. The rearrangement links TRBV5-6 to TRBJ1-2; tentative D call: TRBD1 (5 bases). Trimming removed 1 base at V and 3 bases at J, with 7 bases between. CDR3 length: 13 amino acids. In germline, CDR1 is SGHDT, CDR2 YYEEEE. The chain's CDR3 is CASSLTGDYGYTF. As DNA, the CDR3 is TGTGCCAGCAGCTTGACAGGCGACTATGGCTACACCTTC.

This chain connects TRBV7-8 to TRBJ1-4, with 9 bases lining up with TRBD1. The germline V gene has CDR1 SGHVS and CDR2 FQNEAQ. The CDR3 consists of 17 residues. V was pared by 5 bases and J by 7 bases, with 14 bases of the junction left unmatched. Here the CDR3 reads CASSPPGQGSRVEKLFF. CDR3 in DNA: TGTGCCAGCAGCCCACCGGGACAGGGAAGCCGGGTTGAAAAACTGTTTTTT.

This rearrangement joins TRBV7-9 to TRBJ1-5; 7 nucleotides agree with TRBD1. With V trimmed by 8 bases and J by 6 bases, 13 bases remained unmatched. This CDR3 contains 15 residues. Germline V gives CDR1 SEHNR, CDR2 FQNEAQ (reference sequence). CDR3 coding DNA: TGTGCCAGCGGGCAGGGGGTAGGGCTTTTTCAGCCCCAGCATTTT. Translated, it gives CASGQGVGLFQPQHF.

This chain joins TRBV4-2 and TRBJ1-3; D gene ambiguous. The CDR3 runs 15 residues. The V gene's germline CDR1 is LGHNA and CDR2 YNFKEQ. Between the trimmed V and J ends, which lost 0 bases and 2 bases, there was a span of 8 bases. CDR3 region: CASSQEWVAGNTIYF. CDR3 in DNA: TGTGCCAGCAGCCAAGAGTGGGTGGCTGGAAACACCATATATTTT.

This chain joins TRBV15 and TRBJ1-2; no clear D gene. The CDR3 runs to 13 residues. Germline V lookup: CDR1 LNHNV, CDR2 YYDKDF (reference sequence). V was shortened by 0 bases and J by 10 bases, with 12 bases between the two germline ends. CDR3 region: CATSREYPKDYTF. For the CDR3, the DNA is TGTGCCACCAGCAGAGAGTACCCGAAGGACTACACCTTC.

This clone showed up just a few times. This chain connects TRBV10-1 to TRBJ2-2; TRBD2 aligns across 11 bases. This CDR3 region has 14 residues. Germline values: CDR1 WNHNN, CDR2 SYGVQD (reference sequence). Losses at the gene ends were 11 bases for V and 5 bases for J; bases not matched to a gene: 7. The CDR3 nucleotides are TGCGCCGGCACTAGCGGGGGAAGGACCGGGGAGCTGTTTTTT. The encoded protein is CAGTSGGRTGELFF.

The chain couples TRBV7-9 to TRBJ2-7; 8 positions match TRBD2. CDR1 and CDR2 from the germline V gene are SEHNR and FQNEAQ (reference sequence). J gave up 5 bases and V 4 bases, and 10 bases lay outside the gene matches. This CDR3 has 15 amino acids. The CDR3 coding sequence is TGTGCCAGCAGCTACCAAGCGGGAGTGGAAAACGAGCAGTACTTC. The encoded protein is CASSYQAGVENEQYF.

This clone was detected only a few times. J is TRBJ1-3 and V is TRBV9, with a weak D call TRBD1 (5 bases). The V and J ends lost 3 bases and 0 bases respectively, with 13 bases between them. This CDR3 has 16 residues. Germline CDR1 reads SGDLS; CDR2 reads YYNGEE. The CDR3 region is CASSASPRDSGNTIYF. CDR3 nucleotide sequence: TGTGCCAGCAGCGCTAGTCCCAGGGACTCTGGAAACACCATATATTTT.

CDR3 nucleotide sequence: TGTGCCATCAGTGAGCCGACTGTTAAAATGAACACTGAAGCTTTCTTT. It translates to CAISEPTVKMNTEAFF. The chain couples TRBV10-3 to TRBJ1-1; D unclear. The CDR3 length is 16 residues. Germline loops: CDR1 ENHRY, CDR2 SYGVKD. Trimming removed 2 bases from V and 0 bases from J, with 13 bases in between.

The chain couples TRBV6-1 to TRBJ1-2; D call uncertain. The CDR3 is made up of 13 amino acids. The V end was cut by 1 base, the J end by 7 bases, with 10 bases between. Germline lookup yields CDR1 MNHNS and CDR2 SASEGT. The CDR3, as DNA: TGTGCCAGCAGTGAAGTGGATACTCGTGGCTACACCTTC. It encodes CASSEVDTRGYTF.

This chain links TRBV29-1 with TRBJ1-1, with TRBD1 matching over 8 bases. Germline-derived CDR1 and CDR2 are SQVTM and ANQGSEA. CDR3 length: 12 amino acids. V gave up 7 bases and J gave up 7 bases; unmatched junction bases: 8. The CDR3 region has the DNA TGCAGCGCCTCGGGACAGGAAGGTGAAGCTTTCTTT. Residues: CSASGQEGEAFF.